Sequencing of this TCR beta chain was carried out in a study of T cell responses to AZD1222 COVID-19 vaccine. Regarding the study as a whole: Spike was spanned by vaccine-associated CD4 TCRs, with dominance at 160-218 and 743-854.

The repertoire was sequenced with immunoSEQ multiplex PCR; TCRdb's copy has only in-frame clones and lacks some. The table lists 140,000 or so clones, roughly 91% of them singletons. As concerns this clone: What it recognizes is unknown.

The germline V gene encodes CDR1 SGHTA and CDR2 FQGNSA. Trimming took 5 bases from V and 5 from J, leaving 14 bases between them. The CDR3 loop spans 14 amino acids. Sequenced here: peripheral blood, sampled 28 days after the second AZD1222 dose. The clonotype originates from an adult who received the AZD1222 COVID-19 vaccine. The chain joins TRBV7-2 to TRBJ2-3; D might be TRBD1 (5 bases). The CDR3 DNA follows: TGTGCCAGCAGCGCGCAAGGGCAGGGAGATACGCAGTATTTT. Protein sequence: CASSAQGQGDTQYF.